What follows describes a single T cell receptor (beta chain). Using immunoSEQ multiplex PCR, the repertoire was profiled, and TCRdb retains in-frame clones only, with some absent. The sample yields about 200,000 clones, 89% seen once. The sample is drawn from a study of blood T cell repertoires in COVID-19. CDR1 is MGHDK, CDR2 SYGVNS, per germline. The CDR3 length is 16 residues. J was trimmed by 4 bases and V by 3 bases; bases with no gene match: 4. The clonotype was recovered from a woman aged 35 to 49 with acute or convalescent COVID-19. The specimen was peripheral blood. The chain couples TRBV25-1 to TRBJ1-6, with 9 bases matching TRBD1. CDR3 amino acids: CASSEGDRAYNSPLHF. CDR3 bases: TGTGCCAGCAGTGAGGGGGACAGGGCATATAATTCACCCCTCCACTTT.